The 23 T cell receptor beta chains below come from one sample, sequenced in a study of human T cells and chemical hapten exposure. One entry per CDR3 protein, called by TCRdb with MiXCR from the RACE reads. The sample carries some 87,000 distinct CDR3 sequences, around a tenth recorded once. Time point in this sample: patch test 1, 2 weeks after DPC sensitization. As for treatment: therapeutic diphenylcyclopropenone sensitization with weekly scalp DPC. The material sequenced was whole blood, taken in connection with sensitization to the hapten diphenylcyclopropenone (DPC). These receptors originate from a woman aged 50 to 65 with alopecia areata. Some clones in this sample may be carry-over from other donors' samples.

This chain joins TRBV12-3 or TRBV12-4 and TRBJ2-3; D is possibly TRBD2 (5 bases). This CDR3 has 14 residues. Trimming pared 7 bases from V and 2 bases from J, leaving 13 bases between. DNA for the CDR3: TGTGCCAGCACCACTAGGGCTTTCACAGATACGCAGTATTTT. Encoded protein: CASTTRAFTDTQYF.

In DNA, the CDR3 is TGTGCCAGTAGTGCAGACCGTAGCGCATACAATGAGCAGTTCTTC. Translated: CASSADRSAYNEQFF. J is TRBJ2-1 and V is TRBV19; weak D call: TRBD2 (5 bases). Germline V gene sequence: CDR1 LNHDA, CDR2 SQIVND (reference sequence). The germline V and J ends were trimmed by 5 bases and 4 bases, with 15 bases remaining between them. The CDR3 is made up of 15 amino acids.

This clonotype was counted at least ten times. The rearrangement joins TRBV29-1 to TRBJ2-5; a weak D match, TRBD2 (6 bases). This CDR3 is built from 12 residues. The V gene's germline CDR1 is SQVTM and CDR2 ANQGSEA. Trimming took off 2 bases at V and 5 bases at J, with 9 bases between the two ends. CDR3 sequence (DNA): TGCAGCGTTGAACCGGGGGTCGAGACCCAGTACTTC. Translating it yields CSVEPGVETQYF.

This chain uses TRBV29-1 with TRBJ1-1; a possible D gene is TRBD1 (6 bases). CDR1 and CDR2 from the germline V gene are SQVTM and ANQGSEA. The V and J ends lost 6 bases and 5 bases respectively, with 19 bases between them. The CDR3 length is 14 residues. Here the CDR3 reads CSVYPNRVGTEAFF. CDR3 bases: TGCAGCGTGTACCCTAACAGGGTTGGGACTGAAGCTTTCTTT. Drawing the rest from reference TRBV29-1 and TRBJ1-1, the complete variable domain is SAVISQKPSRDICQRGTSLTIQCQVDSQVTMMFWYRQQPGQSLTLIATANQGSEATYESGFVIDKFPISRPNLTFSTLTVSNMSPEDSSIYLCSVYPNRVGTEAFFGQGTRLTVV.

This chain joins TRBV5-4 and TRBJ2-7; D is unclear. Germline V CDR1 and CDR2: SGHNT, YYREEE (reference sequence). CDR3 length: 12 residues. V gave up 1 base and J gave up 9 bases, with 11 bases separating them. The CDR3 protein is CASSLKGKGQYF. The CDR3 DNA sequence: TGTGCCAGCAGCTTGAAGGGAAAAGGGCAGTACTTC.

This clonotype showed up just a few times. This chain links TRBV20-1 with TRBJ2-7; 7 bases map to TRBD2. This CDR3 comprises 14 residues. In germline, CDR1 is DFQATT, CDR2 SNEGSKA (reference sequence). Trimming removed 5 bases from V and 6 bases from J; junction bases left unmatched: 13. This chain's CDR3 is CSALTAGPASEQYF. The CDR3 region has the DNA TGCAGTGCTCTTACAGCGGGACCCGCTTCCGAGCAGTACTTC.

In its sample, this clonotype was seen a few times. This sequence joins TRBV12-3 or TRBV12-4 and TRBJ1-5; 10 nucleotides match TRBD1. There are 16 residues in the CDR3. Losses at the gene ends were 4 bases for V and 0 bases for J; bases not matched to a gene: 3. The CDR3, as DNA: TGTGCCAGCAGTTCGGGACAGGGGCATAGCAATCAGCCCCAGCATTTT. As protein: CASSSGQGHSNQPQHF.

With regard to this clonotype: Compared with germline, one end of the junction differs, possibly owing to a read error. The chain employs TRBV5-6 and TRBJ2-1, with D uncertain. Germline V gene data show CDR1 as SGHDT and CDR2 as YYEEEE. This CDR3 region has 11 residues. The CDR3: CASSKYTEQFF. Here the CDR3 DNA reads TGTGCCAGCAGTAAGTACACTGAGCAGTTCTTC.

This clonotype was detected a few times. The rearrangement links TRBV2 to TRBJ1-1; a possible D gene is TRBD1 (5 bases). Per the germline V gene, CDR1 is SNHLY and CDR2 is FYNNEI. Trimming left V 2 bases short and J 5 bases short, with 15 bases between. The CDR3 length is 15 residues. The CDR3 loop is CASSEIRGQGTEAFF. CDR3 coding DNA: TGTGCCAGCAGTGAAATACGAGGGCAGGGAACTGAAGCTTTCTTT.

This clonotype turned up a few times. The chain joins TRBV29-1 to TRBJ2-7, with TRBD2 as a possible D gene (7 bases). This CDR3 contains 13 residues. The ends were cut back, 4 bases at V and 6 bases at J, with 16 bases in the middle. The germline gives CDR1 SQVTM, CDR2 ANQGSEA. This chain's CDR3 is CSVGGLGGGEQYF. The CDR3 coding sequence is TGCAGCGTTGGAGGCCTGGGAGGGGGCGAGCAGTACTTC.

The gene calls are TRBV29-1 and TRBJ2-3, with a possible D match to TRBD1 (6 bases). The germline V gene has CDR1 SQVTM and CDR2 ANQGSEA. The CDR3 has 14 residues. V lost 1 base and J 3 bases, leaving 11 bases between the germline ends. CDR3 residues: CSVEGRTATDTQYF. CDR3 nucleotides: TGCAGCGTTGAAGGCAGGACAGCGACAGATACGCAGTATTTT.

This rearrangement joins TRBV7-2 to TRBJ1-1, with a weak D call TRBD1 (5 bases). Germline V gene data show CDR1 as SGHTA and CDR2 as FQGNSA. The CDR3 spans 17 residues. V was trimmed by 3 bases and J by 0 bases, leaving 17 bases between them. This CDR3 reads CASSFGTANLMNTEAFF. The CDR3 DNA sequence: TGTGCCAGCAGCTTTGGGACGGCGAACCTCATGAACACTGAAGCTTTCTTT.

This clonotype has ten or more counts. This chain joins TRBV10-3 and TRBJ2-5; 8 positions match TRBD1. From germline, CDR1 is ENHRY and CDR2 SYGVKD. J gave up 3 bases and V 6 bases, and 0 bases lay outside the gene matches. The CDR3 covers 12 residues. CDR3 coding DNA: TGTGCCATCAGGGACAGGGAAGAGACCCAGTACTTC. It codes for CAIRDREETQYF.

The genes are TRBV5-1 and TRBJ1-3; no firm D call. The V end was cut by 0 bases, the J end by 0 bases, with 7 bases between. Germline V gives CDR1 SGHRS, CDR2 YFSETQ. This CDR3 has 15 residues. For the CDR3, the DNA is TGCGCCAGCAGCTTGGAACAGACCTCTGGAAACACCATATATTTT. It codes for CASSLEQTSGNTIYF. Supplemented by reference TRBV5-1 and TRBJ1-3, the full variable domain reads KAGVTQTPRYLIKTRGQQVTLSCSPISGHRSVSWYQQTPGQGLQFLFEYFSETQRNKGNFPGRFSGRQFSNSRSEMNVSTLELGDSALYLCASSLEQTSGNTIYFGEGSWLTVV.

This clonotype was seen ten or more times. The chain carries TRBV7-2 and TRBJ2-7, with D possibly matching TRBD2 (6 bases). Germline loops: CDR1 SGHTA, CDR2 FQGNSA. The V gene lost 5 bases and the J gene lost 3 bases, with 14 bases spanning the gap. The CDR3 covers 14 residues. In DNA form, the CDR3 reads TGTGCCAGCAGCCTGGAGGGGAGTAGCTACGAGCAGTACTTC. Its protein product is CASSLEGSSYEQYF. The whole variable domain, remainder taken from reference TRBV7-2 and TRBJ2-7, is GAGVSQSPSNKVTEKGKDVELRCDPISGHTALYWYRQSLGQGLEFLIYFQGNSAPDKSGLPSDRFSAERTGGSVSTLTIQRTQQEDSAVYLCASSLEGSSYEQYFGPGTRLTVT.

This chain uses TRBV11-2 with TRBJ2-1, with TRBD2 identical over 7 bases. Germline V gene lookup returns CDR1 SGHAT and CDR2 FQNNGV. CDR3 length: 14 residues. The J segment lost 8 bases and the V segment lost 2 bases, leaving 6 bases of the junction unmatched. CDR3 nucleotides: TGTGCCAGCAGCTTAAATCATGGGGGGGATGAGCAGTTCTTC. Translated, it gives CASSLNHGGDEQFF.

The gene calls are TRBV5-1 and TRBJ2-7; TRBD1 agrees at 11 bases. V dropped 4 bases and J dropped 4; count of bases not matched to a gene: 13. There are 17 residues in the CDR3. Germline CDR1 reads SGHRS; CDR2 reads YFSETQ. In nucleotides, the CDR3 is TGCGCCAGCAGCGGCGGGACAGGGGGTCGCATCCCTTACGAGCAGTACTTC. Protein: CASSGGTGGRIPYEQYF.

DNA for the CDR3: TGTGCCAGCAGTGCGAGAGCGCCGCCAAGAAATGAGCAGTTCTTC. Protein sequence: CASSARAPPRNEQFF. V and J are TRBV6-1 and TRBJ2-1, with D unclear. V was cut by 4 bases and J by 7 bases, with 17 bases left in between. This CDR3 is built from 15 residues. Germline V CDR1 and CDR2: MNHNS, SASEGT.

In its sample, this clonotype was seen many times. V usage is TRBV24-1 and J usage is TRBJ2-3; 10 nucleotides align to TRBD2. The V and J ends lost 12 bases and 4 bases, in that order; junction bases with no gene match: 9. This CDR3 has 14 residues. Germline assignment: CDR1 KGHDR and CDR2 SFDVKD. The DNA of the CDR3 is TGTGCCGCGGCTAGCGGGAGCGGTGCAGATACGCAGTATTTT. Translated: CAAASGSGADTQYF.

The chain couples TRBV29-1 to TRBJ2-5; weak D call: TRBD1 (6 bases). The CDR3 consists of 15 residues. Germline CDR1 SQVTM, CDR2 ANQGSEA. V was trimmed by 0 bases and J by 9 bases, leaving 20 bases between them. The CDR3 is CSVEDLKDSGWAQYF. CDR3 DNA: TGCAGCGTTGAAGATCTGAAGGACAGTGGGTGGGCCCAGTACTTC.

The genes are TRBV11-2 and TRBJ2-4, with TRBD1 identical over 7 bases. Germline assignment: CDR1 SGHAT and CDR2 FQNNGV. The junction had 7 bases not matched to a gene; V was cut back by 5 bases and J by 6 bases. This CDR3 comprises 14 residues. CDR3 nucleotide sequence: TGTGCCAGCAGCAATCGGGACAGTTCAAACATTCAGTACTTC. Protein sequence: CASSNRDSSNIQYF. The variable domain in full, with the rest retrieved from reference TRBV11-2 and TRBJ2-4, is EAGVAQSPRYKIIEKRQSVAFWCNPISGHATLYWYQQILGQGPKLLIQFQNNGVVDDSQLPKDRFSAERLKGVDSTLKIQPAKLEDSAVYLCASSNRDSSNIQYFGAGTRLSVL.

There are a few counts of this clonotype. The CDR3 loop reads CSARDRGGTEAFF. DNA of the CDR3: TGCAGTGCTAGGGACCGGGGTGGCACTGAAGCTTTCTTT. The J gene is TRBJ1-1, the V gene TRBV20-1; D not resolved. There are 13 residues in the CDR3. Germline loops: CDR1 DFQATT, CDR2 SNEGSKA (reference sequence). Trimming left V 3 bases short and J 4 bases short, with 12 bases between.

The chain combines TRBV20-1 with TRBJ2-1; 12 bases are a match to TRBD2. The CDR3 consists of 15 residues. V lost 3 bases, J lost 7 bases, and 7 bases stayed unmatched. Germline V gene sequence: CDR1 DFQATT, CDR2 SNEGSKA (reference sequence). In DNA form, the CDR3 reads TGCAGTGCTAGGACTAGCGGGAGAGGGGGAAATGAGCAGTTCTTC. It encodes CSARTSGRGGNEQFF.